This T cell receptor (beta chain) originates from a study of CD8 T cells in Susac syndrome. Background on the study: At the time of blood draw, patients with Susac syndrome were therapy-naive, receiving corticosteroids, or receiving intravenous immunoglobulin alone. Study findings and constraints: Susac-specific public clones numbered approximately 15 in total CD8+ repertoires (and roughly five in CD8+ TEMRA repertoires).

Reverse transcription of roughly 0.5 to 1 ug RNA used random hexamers. TCRdb itself ran the immunoSEQ multiplex PCR reads through MiXCR, one entry per CDR3 protein. The sample shows about 190,000 distinct CDR3 sequences, 95% of them seen only once. This clonotype occurred once. Its antigen is not identified. Germline values: CDR1 MNHNY, CDR2 SVGAGI (reference sequence). V shed 0 bases and J shed 4 bases, with 12 bases lying between them. The CDR3 spans 16 residues. Sequencing input: CD8+ T cells from PBMCs. The receptor's source is a human donor with Susac syndrome. This rearrangement joins TRBV6-6 to TRBJ2-2, with a possible D match to TRBD2 (6 bases). The CDR3 DNA follows: TGTGCCAGCAGTTACTCGAAGGGAGGCCCCACCGGGGAGCTGTTTTTT. Translating gives CASSYSKGGPTGELFF.